A selection of T cell receptor beta chains follows, all from one sample in a study of T-cell reconstitution after alpha-beta-depleted transplantation in children. TCRdb reanalysed the PCR reads using MiXCR and keeps one entry per CDR3 protein. The sample has about 580,000 distinct CDR3 sequences, roughly 23% seen once. The input for sequencing was PBMCs, mostly from graft donor cells, taken 360 days after TCRalphabeta/CD19-depleted stem cell transplant. These receptors were collected from a boy under two years old who had a stem cell transplant for acute myeloid leukemia, so the T cells may come from the graft donor. Both conserved end residues are part of each CDR3. The order of the fields is J gene, clone size, V gene, D gene, CDR3 DNA, CDR3 protein. D genes are given only for firm matches. Clone size is stated in some rows and not others, as once, few, many or a class when expanded.

TRBJ2-3 | many | TRBV3-1 | . | TGTGCCAGCAGTCCCCGGCGGTTAGATACGCAGTATTTT | CASSPRRLDTQYF
TRBJ1-1 | few | TRBV20-1 | . | TGCAGTTCCGGAGGCGGGAACACTGAAGCTTTCTTT | CSSGGGNTEAFF
TRBJ2-5 | . | TRBV20-1 | . | TGCAGTGCTCCCCGTCAGGGGAGCGGAGAGACCCAGTACTTC | CSAPRQGSGETQYF
TRBJ2-1 | few | TRBV12-3/TRBV12-4 | TRBD1 | TGTGCCAGCAGTTCCCGAAATCGACCGGGACAGGCCATCAATGAGCAGTTCTTC | CASSSRNRPGQAINEQFF
TRBJ2-5 | many | TRBV15 | . | TGTGCCACCAGCAGAGATTGGGACCCGGCGTTCGAGACCCAGTACTTC | CATSRDWDPAFETQYF
TRBJ2-3 | few | TRBV20-1 | . | TGCAGTGCCCCGGGGGCGGGGCGGACAGATACGCAGTATTTT | CSAPGAGRTDTQYF
TRBJ1-2 | . | TRBV6-1 | . | TGTGCCAGCAGGCCTGGCCGGAGGGAGGCCTATGGCTACACCTTC | CASRPGRREAYGYTF
TRBJ2-5 | few | TRBV19 | TRBD2 | TGTGCCAGTAGTATAGGCCCAGCGGGGGGTCCGACCCAGTACTTC | CASSIGPAGGPTQYF
TRBJ1-1 | many | TRBV7-2 | TRBD1 | TGTGCCAGCAGCCCTACCAGGGGGGGGACTGAAGCTTTCTTT | CASSPTRGGTEAFF
TRBJ2-1 | many | TRBV27 | . | TGTGCCAGCACCCCGAGTTTAGATTTTCCAAATGAGCAGTTCTTC | CASTPSLDFPNEQFF
TRBJ2-5 | . | TRBV5-6 | . | TGTGCCAGCAGCGGGGCAGGAGAGACCCAGTACTTC | CASSGAGETQYF
TRBJ2-7 | few | TRBV20-1 | . | TGCAGTGCACCACACATCGCCGGGGCGCTAAACGAGCAGTACTTC | CSAPHIAGALNEQYF
TRBJ2-1 | . | TRBV7-2 | TRBD2 | TGTGCCAGCAGCTTAGCGGGACTAGCTGCGGGCAATGAGCAGTTCTTC | CASSLAGLAAGNEQFF
TRBJ2-3 | once | TRBV5-6 | . | TGTGCCAGCAGCCTAGACGGACTAGGGGGGGTGGATACGCAGTATTTT | CASSLDGLGGVDTQYF